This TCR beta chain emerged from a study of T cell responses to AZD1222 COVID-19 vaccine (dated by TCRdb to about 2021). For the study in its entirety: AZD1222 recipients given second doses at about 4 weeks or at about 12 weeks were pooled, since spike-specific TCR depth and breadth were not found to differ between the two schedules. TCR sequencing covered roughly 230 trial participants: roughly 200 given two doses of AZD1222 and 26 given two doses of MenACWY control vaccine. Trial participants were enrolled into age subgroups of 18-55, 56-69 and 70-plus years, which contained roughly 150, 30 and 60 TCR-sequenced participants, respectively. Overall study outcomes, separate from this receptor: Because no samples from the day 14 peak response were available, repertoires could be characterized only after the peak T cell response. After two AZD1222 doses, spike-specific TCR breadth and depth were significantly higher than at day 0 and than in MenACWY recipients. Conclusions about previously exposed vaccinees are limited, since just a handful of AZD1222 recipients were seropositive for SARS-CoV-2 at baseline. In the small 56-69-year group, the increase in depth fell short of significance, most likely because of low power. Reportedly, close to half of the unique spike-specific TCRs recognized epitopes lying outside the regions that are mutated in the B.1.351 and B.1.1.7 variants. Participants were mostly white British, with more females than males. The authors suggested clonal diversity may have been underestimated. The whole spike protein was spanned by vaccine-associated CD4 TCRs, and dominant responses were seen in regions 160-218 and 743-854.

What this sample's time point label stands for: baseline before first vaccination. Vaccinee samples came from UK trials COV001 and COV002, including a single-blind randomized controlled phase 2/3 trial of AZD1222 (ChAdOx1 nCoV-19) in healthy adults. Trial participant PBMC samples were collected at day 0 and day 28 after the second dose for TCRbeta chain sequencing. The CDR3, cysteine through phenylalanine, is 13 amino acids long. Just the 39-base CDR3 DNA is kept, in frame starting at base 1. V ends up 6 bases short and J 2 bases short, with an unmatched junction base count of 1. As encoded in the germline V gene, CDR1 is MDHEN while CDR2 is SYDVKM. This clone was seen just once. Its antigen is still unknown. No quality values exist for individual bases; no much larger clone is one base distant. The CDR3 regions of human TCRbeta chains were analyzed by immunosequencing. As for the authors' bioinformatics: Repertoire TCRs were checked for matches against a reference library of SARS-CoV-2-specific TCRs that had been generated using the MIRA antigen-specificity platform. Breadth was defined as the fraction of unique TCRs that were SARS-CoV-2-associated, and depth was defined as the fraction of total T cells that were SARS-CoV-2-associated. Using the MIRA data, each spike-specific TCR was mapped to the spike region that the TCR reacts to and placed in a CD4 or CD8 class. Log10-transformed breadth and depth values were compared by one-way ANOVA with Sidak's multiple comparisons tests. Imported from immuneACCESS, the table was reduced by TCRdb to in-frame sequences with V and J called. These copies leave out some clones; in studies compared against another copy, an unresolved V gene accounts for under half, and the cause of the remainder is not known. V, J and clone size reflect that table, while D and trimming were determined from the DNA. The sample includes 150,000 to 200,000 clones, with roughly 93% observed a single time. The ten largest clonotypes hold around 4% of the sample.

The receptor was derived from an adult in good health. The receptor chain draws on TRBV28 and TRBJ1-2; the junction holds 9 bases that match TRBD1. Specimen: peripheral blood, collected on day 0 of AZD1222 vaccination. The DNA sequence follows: TGTGCCAGCAGAGGACAGGGGAACTATGGCTACACCTTC. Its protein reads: CASRGQGNYGYTF.